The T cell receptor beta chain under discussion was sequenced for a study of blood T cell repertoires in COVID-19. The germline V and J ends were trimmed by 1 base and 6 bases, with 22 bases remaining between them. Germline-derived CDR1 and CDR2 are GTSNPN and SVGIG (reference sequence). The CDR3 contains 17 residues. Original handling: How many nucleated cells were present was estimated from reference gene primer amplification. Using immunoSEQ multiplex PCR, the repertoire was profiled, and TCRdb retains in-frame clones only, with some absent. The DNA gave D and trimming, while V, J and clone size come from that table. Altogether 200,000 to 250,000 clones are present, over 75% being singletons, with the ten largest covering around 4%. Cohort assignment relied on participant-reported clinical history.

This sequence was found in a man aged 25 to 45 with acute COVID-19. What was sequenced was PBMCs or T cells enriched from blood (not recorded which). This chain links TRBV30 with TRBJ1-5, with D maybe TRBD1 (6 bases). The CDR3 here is CAWSGELQQGKVQPQHF. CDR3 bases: TGTGCCTGGAGTGGGGAATTACAACAGGGAAAGGTTCAGCCCCAGCATTTT.